At least ten counts were recorded for the clone carrying this T cell receptor beta chain. The antigen remains undetermined. The DNA is left out, because the CDR3 cannot be placed on it with certainty; the CDR3 is given as TCRdb lists it. Time point specified: persistent/refractory GD, antithyroid drugs over 5 years with positive TRAb. Extracted PBMC RNA gave rise to the TCR library. It was an endocrinology department in Xi'an, China, that provided the patients. The CDR3 has 14 amino acids, counting both end residues. Germline V lookup: CDR1 SNHLY, CDR2 FYNNEI. Library construction for TCR beta used iRepertoire HTBI primers and Arm-PCR of CDR3 regions. TCRdb reanalysed the multiplex PCR reads using MiXCR and keeps one entry per CDR3 protein. The sample has around 460,000 distinct CDR3 sequences; about 22% are singletons. The sample is drawn from a study of regulatory T cells in long-lasting Graves disease.

Study results and limitations: Not thyroid tissue but only peripheral blood was studied. Persistent disease was associated with favored TRBV28 usage and with favored use of TRBJ1-2 and TRBJ2-5.

The receptor was isolated from a female donor with Graves disease. This chain uses TRBV2 with TRBJ2-7; TRBD2, as called in the table, went unchecked against the DNA. Sequences were derived from peripheral blood mononuclear cells (PBMCs), sampled when the disease was refractory, from a patient treated with antithyroid drugs. CDR3 amino acids: CAQHFGTSSYEQYF.